A selection of T cell receptor beta chains follows, all from one sample in a study of tumor and adjacent non-tumor tissue in lung cancer. TCRdb reanalysed the multiplex PCR reads using MiXCR and keeps one entry per CDR3 protein. The data contain around 100,000 distinct CDR3 sequences, 65% of them seen just once; the ten biggest clones take up around 19%. What was sequenced was distant non-tumor lung tissue. These receptors all stem from a man in his thirties or forties with non-small cell lung cancer. Each CDR3 is given with its conserved first and last residue. D genes are given only for firm matches. Size tells how often a clone was seen (once, few, many) or the class of an expanded clone, and some rows leave it out.

cdr3_aa	cdr3_nt	d_call	v_call	clone_size	j_call
CASSEQTGGKETQYF	TGTGCCAGCAGTGAACAAACGGGGGGAAAGGAGACCCAGTACTTC	TRBD2	TRBV6-1	many	TRBJ2-5
CASIFDTGGTEAFF	TGCGCCAGCATCTTCGATACAGGGGGGACTGAAGCTTTCTTT	TRBD1	TRBV5-1	.	TRBJ1-1
CASSRGYESIYEQYF	TGTGCCAGCAGTAGGGGTTATGAGAGCATCTACGAGCAGTACTTC	.	TRBV11-2	.	TRBJ2-7
CASSPRSSVTNTGELFF	TGTGCCAGCAGCCCCCGCAGCTCAGTGACGAACACCGGGGAGCTATTTTTT	.	TRBV12-3/TRBV12-4	.	TRBJ2-2
CASSLGSRLFWNQPQHF	TGTGCCAGCAGCTTAGGGTCCCGCCTTTTTTGGAATCAGCCCCAGCATTTT	.	TRBV7-8	many	TRBJ1-5
CASSLFRLAYNERSF	TGTGCCAGCAGCTTATTCCGACTAGCCTACAATGAGCGGTCCTTC	TRBD2	TRBV5-6	.	TRBJ2-1
CASSLKGSQDTIYF	TGTGCCAGTAGCTTAAAAGGGAGTCAAGACACCATATATTTT	.	TRBV11-3	.	TRBJ1-3
CSASSPFRQDTQYF	TGCAGTGCTAGCTCCCCCTTCCGCCAAGATACACAGTATTTT	.	TRBV20-1	.	TRBJ2-3
CASSPRGVGSTDTQYF	TGTGCGAGCAGCCCAAGAGGTGTGGGCAGCACAGATACGCAGTATTTT	.	TRBV11-2	once	TRBJ2-3
CASSLGGFELTEVSF	TGTGCCAGCAGTCTGGGAGGATTTGAACTCACTGAAGTTTCCTTT	.	TRBV5-5	.	TRBJ1-1
CASSQKGVAGENEQFF	TGCGCCAGCAGCCAGAAGGGAGTAGCGGGAGAGAATGAGCAGTTCTTC	TRBD2	TRBV4-1	.	TRBJ2-1
CSTGGMAYDYTF	TGCAGCACGGGGGGAATGGCGTATGACTACACCTTC	.	TRBV29-1	.	TRBJ1-2
CGARRQGSACTEAFF	TGCGGTGCTAGAAGACAGGGGTCAGCATGCACTGAAGCTTTCTTT	TRBD1	TRBV20-1	.	TRBJ1-1
CASNLPASNQPQHF	TGTGCCAGCAACTTACCCGCAAGCAATCAGCCCCAGCATTTT	.	TRBV5-5	once	TRBJ1-5
CSARNRGNSGYTF	TGCAGTGCTAGAAACAGGGGCAATTCTGGCTACACCTTC	TRBD1	TRBV20-1	.	TRBJ1-2
CASSHPQGAAKAFF	TGTGCCAGCAGCCATCCGCAAGGGGCGGCGAAAGCTTTCTTT	.	TRBV4-2	many	TRBJ1-1
CANSLDLVYEQYF	TGTGCCAACAGTTTGGATTTGGTGTACGAGCAGTACTTT	.	TRBV12-3/TRBV12-4	.	TRBJ2-7
CVSSGRNSYEQYF	TGTGTCAGCAGTGGCAGGAACTCCTACGAGCAGTACTTC	.	TRBV12-3/TRBV12-4	.	TRBJ2-7
CASSLSTDGELFF	TGTGCCAGCAGTTTAAGTACGGACGGGGAGCTGTTTTTT	.	TRBV12-3/TRBV12-4	.	TRBJ2-2
CSVVSHDGTQYF	TGCAGCGTTGTTTCCCACGACGGGACCCAGTACTTC	.	TRBV29-1	.	TRBJ2-5
CSARIKSGYTF	TGCAGTGCAAGGATAAAATCGGGCTACACCTTC	.	TRBV20-1	.	TRBJ1-2
CASSLGSGGATETQYF	TGTGCCAGCAGCTTGGGGAGCGGGGGGGCTACAGAGACCCAGTACTTC	TRBD2	TRBV5-4	many	TRBJ2-5
CASGYGIAGRNKQFF	TGTGCCAGCGGTTACGGGATAGCGGGGAGGAATAAGCAGTTCTTC	TRBD2	TRBV6-5	.	TRBJ2-1
CASRLILAGIDEQIF	TGTGCCAGCAGATTAATCCTAGCGGGGATCGATGAGCAGATCTTC	TRBD2	TRBV11-2	.	TRBJ2-1
CTSRNRGRDTVELFF	TGTACCAGCAGAAACAGGGGGCGGGACACCGTGGAGCTGTTTTTT	TRBD1	TRBV12-3/TRBV12-4	.	TRBJ2-2
CVSIELAGSTDAQYF	TGTGTCAGCATTGAACTAGCGGGGAGCACAGATGCGCAGTATTTT	TRBD2	TRBV6-1	.	TRBJ2-3
CNVAGQLEETQYF	TGCAACGTTGCGGGACAATTGGAGGAGACCCAGTACTTC	.	TRBV29-1	.	TRBJ2-5